The subject of this entry is one T cell receptor (beta chain). These data belong to a study of OX40 agonist ivuxolimab in advanced cancers. Turning to the study itself: The study reported partial responses in three patients: one hepatocellular carcinoma, two cutaneous melanoma.

TCRdb's copy holds only in-frame clones and misses some; the assay was immunoSEQ multiplex PCR. The repertoire holds tens of thousands of clones, with 88% as singletons. CDR1 and CDR2 from the germline V gene are LNHDA and SQIVND (reference sequence). This CDR3 is 15 amino acids long. V was cut by 4 bases and J by 3 bases, with 13 bases left in between. Sequencing was performed on CD4+ or CD8+ T cells sorted from blood, taken in a trial of the OX40 agonist ivuxolimab. This receptor was obtained from an adult with an advanced solid tumor such as melanoma, head and neck, liver or kidney cancer. The rearrangement joins TRBV19 to TRBJ1-5; D not resolved. In DNA form, the CDR3 reads TGTGCCAGTAGTAGTATCCGGGCCCACAATCAGCCCCAGCATTTT. This codes for CASSSIRAHNQPQHF.